This T cell receptor beta chain comes out of a study of T cell changes during pregnancy in multiple sclerosis. The table came from immunoSEQ multiplex PCR; TCRdb's copy has only in-frame clones and leaves some out. This sample carries about 69,000 clones, around nine tenths of them seen once, and the ten largest clones take about 0.3%. V shed 8 bases and J shed 3 bases, with 14 bases lying between them. CDR3 length: 13 amino acids. Germline values: CDR1 SGDLS, CDR2 YYNGEE. This material consisted of CD4+ T cells from peripheral blood mononuclear cells, taken in the third trimester of pregnancy. This TCR was sampled from a female donor in good health, enrolled as a control in a pregnancy study. J is TRBJ1-1 and V is TRBV9; D perhaps matches TRBD1 (5 bases). For the CDR3, the DNA is TGTGCCAGTGGCCTCGACAGTTACACTGAAGCTTTCTTT. It is translated as CASGLDSYTEAFF. The entire variable domain, with the rest obtained from reference TRBV9 and TRBJ1-1, is as follows: DSGVTQTPKHLITATGQRVTLRCSPRSGDLSVYWYQQSLDQGLQFLIQYYNGEERAKGNILERFSAQQFPDLHSELNLSSLELGDSALYFCASGLDSYTEAFFGQGTRLTVV.